This entry lists 15 T cell receptor beta chains sequenced from one sample in a study of CD4 T cells in relation to SARS-CoV-2 and coronaviruses. No antigen has been assigned to these receptors. Produced via immunoSEQ multiplex PCR; TCRdb's table is partial and in-frame only. The top ten clones hold about 2.8% of a sample with 30,000 to 45,000 clones, around 80% of them seen once. Sequencing used memory CD4+ T cells from PBMCs, cultured in vitro. The origin of the receptors is an adult with COVID-19.

This clone occurred a few times. This chain's CDR3 is CASKPVNTDTQYF. The CDR3 DNA sequence: TGTGCCAGCAAGCCGGTCAACACAGATACGCAGTATTTT. The chain joins TRBV12-3 or TRBV12-4 to TRBJ2-3; no definite D call. The CDR3 contains 13 residues. V lost 7 bases and J lost 2, with 10 bases in between.

V and J are TRBV5-1 and TRBJ1-1; TRBD1 agrees at 8 bases. After removal of 0 bases from V and 8 bases from J, the junction contained 6 bases not matched to a gene. The V gene's germline CDR1 is SGHRS and CDR2 YFSETQ. The length of the CDR3 is 14 residues. CDR3 DNA: TGCGCCAGCAGCTTGGATCGGACAGGGAGGGAAGCTTTCTTT. Amino acids: CASSLDRTGREAFF.

This chain connects TRBV2 to TRBJ1-5; no reliable D call. This CDR3 spans 12 amino acids. From germline, CDR1 is SNHLY and CDR2 FYNNEI. The V end was cut by 4 bases, the J end by 6 bases, with 7 bases between. CDR3 in amino acids: CASSGRAQPQHF. The CDR3 nucleotides read TGTGCCAGCAGTGGAAGGGCTCAGCCCCAGCATTTT.

The V gene is TRBV6-5, the J gene TRBJ2-1; 8 bases line up with TRBD1. J gave up 7 bases and V 5 bases, and 7 bases lay outside the gene matches. Germline V gene sequence: CDR1 MNHEY, CDR2 SVGAGI. This CDR3 is built from 14 residues. The DNA of the CDR3 is TGTGCCAGCAGTATAGACAGGGGCGGGAATGAGCAGTTCTTC. It translates to CASSIDRGGNEQFF.

The rearrangement links TRBV5-1 to TRBJ2-5; D not certain. Germline V gene sequence: CDR1 SGHRS, CDR2 YFSETQ. This CDR3 region has 12 residues. Trimming removed 0 bases at V and 5 bases at J, with 5 bases between. The CDR3 spells CASSLEAETQYF. As DNA, the CDR3 is TGCGCCAGCAGCTTGGAGGCGGAGACCCAGTACTTC.

J is TRBJ1-2 and V is TRBV28; 8 bases are a match to TRBD1. V dropped 5 bases and J dropped 3; count of bases not matched to a gene: 5. This CDR3 comprises 14 residues. Germline assignment: CDR1 MDHEN and CDR2 SYDVKM. In nucleotides, the CDR3 is TGTGCCAGCAGTCATCAGACAGGGGACTATGGCTACACCTTC. As protein: CASSHQTGDYGYTF.

This chain uses TRBV10-3 with TRBJ2-7; 7 bases map to TRBD2. The germline gives CDR1 ENHRY, CDR2 SYGVKD. V lost 0 bases and J lost 0; bases outside the gene matches: 8. The CDR3 is 17 residues long. CDR3 sequence reads: CAISESKAGSHSYEQYF. In DNA, the CDR3 is TGTGCCATCAGTGAGTCGAAAGCGGGGTCCCACTCCTACGAGCAGTACTTC.

The V and J genes are TRBV5-1 and TRBJ2-1, with 10 bases identical to TRBD2. Looked up from germline, CDR1 is SGHRS and CDR2 is YFSETQ. J lost 4 bases, V lost 4 bases, and 11 bases had no gene match. CDR3 size: 17 residues. CDR3: CASSPNVRTSGYNEQFF. In nucleotides, the CDR3 is TGCGCCAGCAGCCCGAACGTCCGGACTAGCGGTTACAATGAGCAGTTCTTC.

About this clone: The conserved final phenylalanine or tryptophan is absent from the CDR3, which likely points to a read error. The DNA is left out, because the CDR3 cannot be placed on it with certainty; the CDR3 is given as TCRdb lists it. The V and J genes are TRBV7-9 and TRBJ2-7; TRBD1 was called by the table and not checked on the DNA. CDR1 and CDR2 (germline): SEHNR, FQNEAQ (reference sequence). Including both end residues, the CDR3 is 11 amino acids long. CDR3 region: CASSLAPKMAG.

This clone turned up a few times. V usage is TRBV6-5 and J usage is TRBJ1-6; 7 positions match TRBD1. The CDR3 is 14 amino acids. J lost 5 bases, V lost 6 bases, and 4 bases had no gene match. CDR1 and CDR2 (germline): MNHEY, SVGAGI. The CDR3 here is CASSRGQDNSPLHF. Here the CDR3 DNA reads TGTGCCAGCAGCCGAGGACAGGATAATTCACCCCTCCACTTT.

Worth noting for this clone: Relative to the germline gene, one junction end is altered; a read error may explain this. This chain uses TRBV15 with TRBJ1-6; D not resolved. The V gene's germline CDR1 is LNHNV and CDR2 YYDKDF (reference sequence). This CDR3 comprises 12 residues. The CDR3 DNA follows: TGCCCGAACCGGCTGACTAATTCACCCCTCCACTTT. This codes for CPNRLTNSPLHF.

The chain links TRBV10-3 to TRBJ2-3; D possibly uses TRBD1 or TRBD2 (6 bases each). The CDR3 has 13 amino acids. Trimming pared 8 bases from V and 1 base from J, leaving 10 bases between. Germline lookup yields CDR1 ENHRY and CDR2 SYGVKD. CDR3 in DNA: TGTGCCATCGGGAGGACAGGCACAGATACGCAGTATTTT. This gives the protein CAIGRTGTDTQYF.

The V call is TRBV20-1, the J call TRBJ2-1, with 12 nucleotides matching TRBD2. The CDR3 sequence is 19 residues long. Germline V gene data show CDR1 as DFQATT and CDR2 as SNEGSKA (reference sequence). Trimming took 3 bases from V and 4 from J; bases not matched to a gene: 16. The CDR3 nucleotides are TGCAGTGCTAGTGGAGGACTAGCGGGGAGTCAGGGCTGGTACAATGAGCAGTTCTTC. It codes for CSASGGLAGSQGWYNEQFF.

The V and J genes are TRBV7-7 and TRBJ2-2; TRBD1 matches at 8 bases. Germline V gene lookup returns CDR1 SSHAT and CDR2 FNYEAQ (reference sequence). The CDR3 is 16 amino acids. The trim removed 6 bases at V and 5 bases at J, leaving 11 bases unmatched. The CDR3 bases are TGTGCCAGCAGTCCTATAACAGGGGGGAGGACCGGGGAGCTGTTTTTT. Its protein is CASSPITGGRTGELFF.

The chain employs TRBV28 and TRBJ2-7; D is unresolved. This CDR3 is built from 14 residues. V was pared by 5 bases and J by 2 bases, with 13 bases between. CDR1 is MDHEN, CDR2 SYDVKM, per germline. The CDR3 sequence is CASSPRTPTYEQYF. CDR3 DNA: TGTGCCAGCAGTCCGAGGACGCCAACCTACGAGCAGTACTTC.